This TCR beta chain emerged from a study of spatial heterogeneity in lung cancer (dated by TCRdb to the late 2010s). For the wider study: Beta-chain transcripts were consistently detected in greater numbers than alpha-chain transcripts, which likely reflects a higher abundance of beta-chain transcripts. In the raw uncorrected reads, each unique combination of TCR and UMI appeared more than ten times on average. In non-small cell lung cancer, the study made a quantitative comparison of TCR alpha and beta repertoires among multiple tumor regions, matched nontumor lung and blood. Nonsynonymous mutation counts, determined by whole-exome sequencing of tumor tissue, were related to features of the TCR repertoire. Both alpha and beta chains were TCR-sequenced in a few hundred tumor regions, some 64 matched nontumor lung samples and over 55 PBMC samples obtained at surgery.

From a lookup of the germline V gene, CDR1 and CDR2 are SGHVS and FQNEAQ. Measured from the cysteine to the phenylalanine, the CDR3 is 18 residues long. Only the CDR3 portion is preserved as DNA: 54 bases, with reading frame beginning at the first base. V is shortened by 5 bases, J by 0 bases, and the region joining them spans 23 bases. To prepare the library, 5' RACE was applied. Sequencing relied on a NextSeq 500. The TCR library protocol attached a unique molecular identifier to each TCR cDNA molecule to allow correction of PCR and sequencing errors. The study's processing was this. Decombinator tools were used for TCR identification, UMI-based error correction and CDR3 extraction. Expanded TCRs were defined as those above a frequency of 2 per 1,000, corresponding to the top 1% of the tumor frequency distribution. Rényi diversity was computed with the R vegan package after subsampling each repertoire 100 times to 5,000 TCRs. CDR3 similarity networks were built from amino acid triplet string-kernel similarity, connecting CDR3s with pairwise similarity above 0.82. TCRdb applied fastp at Q25 and MiXCR to the public reads, then kept only in-frame beta chains. Every entry covers one CDR3 protein and lists the most common genes and DNA from its rows. Clone size and V and J calls follow TCRdb, not the original study. The sample table contains 45,000 to 55,000 distinct CDR3 sequences; only one count was recorded for 5.3% of them. The top ten clones comprise around 10% of the sample.

In the paper's terms, the time point label means: sample taken at primary tumor resection. Samples were obtained from approximately 76 patients with early-stage, untreated non-small cell lung cancer from the lung TRACERx cohort. Whole RNA extracted from tumor and nontumor lung tissue, or from cryopreserved PBMC samples, was used for TCR sequencing without cell sorting. Only patients for whom sufficient RNA was available from at least two tumor regions were selected for TCR sequencing. Broader findings and caveats from the paper: Ubiquitous expanded tumor TCRs were detected in blood more often at tumor resection than at routine follow-up. Additional single-cell paired TCR alpha and beta sequencing was considered necessary to confirm, at a functional level, the hypothesis that regional TCRs recognize regional mutations.

This clonotype came up many times. Its antigen is currently not known. One base away there is no much larger clone; base qualities are not given. The receptor was derived from a male donor with early-stage non-small cell lung cancer. Recombination joined TRBV7-8 with TRBJ2-7; the D gene is possibly TRBD1 or TRBD2, with 6 bases matching each. This sample comprised PBMCs, obtained at surgery. CDR3 protein: CASSRRGASVSSSYEQYF. In nucleotide form, the sequence is TGTGCCAGCAGCCGAAGGGGGGCTAGCGTAAGCAGCTCCTACGAGCAGTACTTC.